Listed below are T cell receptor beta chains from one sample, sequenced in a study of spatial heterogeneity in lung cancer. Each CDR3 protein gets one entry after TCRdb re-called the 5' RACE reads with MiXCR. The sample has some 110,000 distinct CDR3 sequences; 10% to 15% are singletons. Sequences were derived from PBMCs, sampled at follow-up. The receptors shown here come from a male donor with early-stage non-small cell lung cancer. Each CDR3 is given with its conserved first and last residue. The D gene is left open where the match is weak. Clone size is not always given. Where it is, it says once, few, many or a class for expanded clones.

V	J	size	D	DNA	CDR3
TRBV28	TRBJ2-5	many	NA	TGTGCCACCGGTGGGGGGGCGCTAGGGGAGACCCAGTACTTC	CATGGGALGETQYF
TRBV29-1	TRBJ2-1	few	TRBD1	TGCAGCGTTGTACAGGGGACCCCCTACAATGAGCAGTTCTTC	CSVVQGTPYNEQFF
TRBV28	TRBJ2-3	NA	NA	TGTGCCAGCAGGTTTTCAGATACGCAGTATTTT	CASRFSDTQYF
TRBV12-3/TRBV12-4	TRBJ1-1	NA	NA	TGTGCCAGCAGTTTATCGGAAGACACTGAAGCTTTCTTT	CASSLSEDTEAFF
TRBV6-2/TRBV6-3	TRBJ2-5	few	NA	TGTGCCAGCAGTTACTACGGGTTACAAGAGACCCAGTACTTC	CASSYYGLQETQYF
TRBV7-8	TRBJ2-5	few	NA	TGTGCCAGCAGCTCATCGAGACAGACGTACCAAGAGACCCAGTACTTC	CASSSSRQTYQETQYF
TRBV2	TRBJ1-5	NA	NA	TGTGCCAGCAGTCCTGAGTGGGGGAATCAGCCCCAGCATTTT	CASSPEWGNQPQHF
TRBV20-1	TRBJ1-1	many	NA	TGCAGTGCCCAGGACAGTCGTATGAACACTGAAGCTTTCTTT	CSAQDSRMNTEAFF
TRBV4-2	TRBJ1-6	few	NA	TGTGCCAGCAGCACATTTCGGGGATCACCCCTCCACTTT	CASSTFRGSPLHF
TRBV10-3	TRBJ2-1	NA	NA	TGTGCCACCGGGACATTCTCCTACAATGAGCAGTTCTTC	CATGTFSYNEQFF
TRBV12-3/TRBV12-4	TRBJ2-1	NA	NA	TGTGCCAGCAGTCCGGGACGGGAAAATGAGCAGTTCTTC	CASSPGRENEQFF
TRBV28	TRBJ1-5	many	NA	TGTGCCAGCAGTCCCCTCAAGCAGCCCCAGCATTTT	CASSPLKQPQHF
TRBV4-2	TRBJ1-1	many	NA	TGTGCCAGCAGCCTCGAACAGGGTGATGAAGCTTTCTTT	CASSLEQGDEAFF
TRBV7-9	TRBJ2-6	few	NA	TGTGCCAGCAGCTTAGGCCGATCTGGGGCCAACGTCCTGACTTTC	CASSLGRSGANVLTF
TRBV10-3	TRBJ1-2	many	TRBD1	TGTGCCACAGCTAACAGGGGTTGGATGAATGGCTACACCTTC	CATANRGWMNGYTF
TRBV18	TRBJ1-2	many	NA	TGTGCCAGCCGTGGGCACTATGGCTACACCTTC	CASRGHYGYTF
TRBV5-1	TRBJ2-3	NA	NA	TGCGCCAGCAGCTTGGAAGTCGGTCGCACAGATACGCAGTATTTT	CASSLEVGRTDTQYF
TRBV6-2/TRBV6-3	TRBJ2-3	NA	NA	TGTGCCAGCAGTCCAGAGATTACGCAGTATTTT	CASSPEITQYF
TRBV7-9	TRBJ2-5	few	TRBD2	TGTGCCAGCAGCCTTGGTCTAGCGGGGCGCGAGACCCAGTACTTC	CASSLGLAGRETQYF
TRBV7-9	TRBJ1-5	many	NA	TGTGCCAGCAGTTCTCAGGGGAATCAGCCCCAGCATTTT	CASSSQGNQPQHF
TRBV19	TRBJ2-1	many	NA	TGTGCCAGTAAGGGTGCCCTGAGCTCCTACAATGAGCAGTTCTTC	CASKGALSSYNEQFF
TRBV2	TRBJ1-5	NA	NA	TGTGCCAGCAGTGATAGGGACGGTAATCAGCCCCAGCATTTT	CASSDRDGNQPQHF
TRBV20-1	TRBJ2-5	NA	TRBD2	TGCAGTGCTTCTAGCGGGGAAGAGACCCAGTACTTC	CSASSGEETQYF
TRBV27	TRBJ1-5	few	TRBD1	TGTGCCAGCAGTCCCCAGGGACAGGGGGGGCAGCCCCAGCATTTT	CASSPQGQGGQPQHF
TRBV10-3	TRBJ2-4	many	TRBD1	TGTGCCATCAGTGACCCGGGACAGGGGAGGGGGTACTTC	CAISDPGQGRGYF
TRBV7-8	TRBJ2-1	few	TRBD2	TGTGCCAGCAGCTCCTCTCGCCTAGCGGGGGCAGGGAATGAGCAGTTCTTC	CASSSSRLAGAGNEQFF
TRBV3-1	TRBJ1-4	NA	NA	TGTGCCAGCAGACAACAGGGACGGGCTAATGAAAAACTGTTTTTT	CASRQQGRANEKLFF
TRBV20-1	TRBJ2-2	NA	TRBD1	TGCAGTGCTAAGGACAGGGGAACCACCGGGGAGCTGTTTTTT	CSAKDRGTTGELFF
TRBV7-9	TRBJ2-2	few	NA	TGTGCCAGCAGGAATCGGGACACCACAACGATAGGGGAGCTGTTTTTT	CASRNRDTTTIGELFF
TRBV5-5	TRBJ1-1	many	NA	TGTGCCAGCAGCTTGGTGGGGTCGGGGACCATGAACACTGAAGCTTTCTTT	CASSLVGSGTMNTEAFF
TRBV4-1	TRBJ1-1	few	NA	TGCGCCAGCAGCCAACTGACTGGGGGCCGGACGAACACTGAAGCTTTCTTT	CASSQLTGGRTNTEAFF
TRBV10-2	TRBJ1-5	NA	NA	TGCGCCAGCACCCGGGGAGACGACGGCCTCAGCCCCCAGCATTTT	CASTRGDDGLSPQHF
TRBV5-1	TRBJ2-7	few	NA	TGCGCCAGCAGCTCCCTCGGGGAGGCTGGGCAGTACTTC	CASSSLGEAGQYF
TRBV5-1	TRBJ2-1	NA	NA	TGCGCCAGCAGCGGTTGGGAAGAGCAGTTCTTC	CASSGWEEQFF
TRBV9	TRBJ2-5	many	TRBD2	TGTGCCAGCAGCGTAGGAGTCGCGGGGGGGACGGAGACCCAGTACTTC	CASSVGVAGGTETQYF
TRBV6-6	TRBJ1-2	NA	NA	TGTGCCAGCAGTTTGCTGGGAGTGGGCTATGGCTACACCTTC	CASSLLGVGYGYTF
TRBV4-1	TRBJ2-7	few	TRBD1	TGCGCCAGCAGCCAAGGGGACAGGGGTAGGGACGAGCAGTACTTC	CASSQGDRGRDEQYF
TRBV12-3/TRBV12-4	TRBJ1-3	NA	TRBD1	TGTGCCAGCAGCCCCATGGGGGCAGGGGGCCTCGGCTCCTCTGGAAACACCATATATTTT	CASSPMGAGGLGSSGNTIYF
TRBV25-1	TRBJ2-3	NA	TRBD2	TGTGCCAGCAGTGAATCGGGGCTAGCGGGGTCCACAGATACGCAGTATTTT	CASSESGLAGSTDTQYF
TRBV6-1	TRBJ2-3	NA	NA	TGTGCCAGCAGGGTGACTGAGCGAGAGGTAGATACGCAGTATTTT	CASRVTEREVDTQYF
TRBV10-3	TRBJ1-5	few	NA	TGTGCCATCAGTGACACTCGAAGCAATCAGCCCCAGCATTTT	CAISDTRSNQPQHF
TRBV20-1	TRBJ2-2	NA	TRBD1	TGCAGTGCTGTAACGATCAGGGGGTTGAACACCGGGGAGCTGTTTTTT	CSAVTIRGLNTGELFF
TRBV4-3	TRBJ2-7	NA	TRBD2	TGCGCCAGCAGCCACCGGGCTAGCGGGGGTTACGAGCAGTACTTC	CASSHRASGGYEQYF
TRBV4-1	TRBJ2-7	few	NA	TGCGCCAGCAGCCTACAGACAGCCTACGAGCAGTACTTC	CASSLQTAYEQYF
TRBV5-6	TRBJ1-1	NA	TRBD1	TGTGCCAGCAGCTTGGTCAGGGGGCGCATCACTGAAGCTTTCTTT	CASSLVRGRITEAFF
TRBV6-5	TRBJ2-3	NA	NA	TGTGCCAGCAGTCTCGGGAGTCCTAGCACAGATACGCAGTATTTT	CASSLGSPSTDTQYF
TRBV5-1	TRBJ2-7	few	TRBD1	TGCGCCAGCAGCTTAGGACAGGGCCACGAGCAGTACTTC	CASSLGQGHEQYF
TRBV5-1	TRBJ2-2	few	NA	TGCGCCAGCAGGTCAGGGCCCCTGAACACCGGGGAGCTGTTTTTT	CASRSGPLNTGELFF
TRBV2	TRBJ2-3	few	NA	TGTGCCAGCAGTGAGGGTGGGGGGATAGATACGCAGTATTTT	CASSEGGGIDTQYF
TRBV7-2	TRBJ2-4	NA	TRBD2	TGTGCCAGCAGCTTGCATAGCGGGGCCGTAGACATTCAGTACTTC	CASSLHSGAVDIQYF
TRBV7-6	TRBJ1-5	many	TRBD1	TGTGCCAGCAACGACAGGGGGCTCCTTCAGCCCCAGCATTTT	CASNDRGLLQPQHF